Below, 5 T cell receptor beta chains from the same sample are listed, as sequenced in a study of T cell responses to AZD1222 COVID-19 vaccine. Repertoires were generated with immunoSEQ multiplex PCR, while TCRdb's copy carries only in-frame clones and drops some. The sample consists of around 140,000 clones, about 90% of them appearing once. The specimen was peripheral blood, collected 28 days after the second AZD1222 dose. These receptors all come from an adult who received the AZD1222 COVID-19 vaccine.

The genes are TRBV5-1 and TRBJ1-3, with 8 bases fitting TRBD1. The CDR3 extends over 16 amino acids. The V segment lost 0 bases and the J segment 3 bases; nucleotides outside the gene matches: 5. Germline V gives CDR1 SGHRS, CDR2 YFSETQ. The CDR3, as DNA: TGCGCCAGCAGCTTGGGGCAGACAGGGGTTGGAAACACCATATATTTT. This translates into CASSLGQTGVGNTIYF. Full variable domain (remainder filled in from reference TRBV5-1 and TRBJ1-3): KAGVTQTPRYLIKTRGQQVTLSCSPISGHRSVSWYQQTPGQGLQFLFEYFSETQRNKGNFPGRFSGRQFSNSRSEMNVSTLELGDSALYLCASSLGQTGVGNTIYFGEGSWLTVV.

The sample holds a few counts of this clone. The V gene is TRBV7-3, the J gene TRBJ1-1; D may be TRBD1 (6 bases). The germline V and J ends were trimmed by 1 base and 5 bases, with 11 bases remaining between them. This CDR3 is built from 14 residues. The germline V gene has CDR1 SGHTA and CDR2 FQGTGA. DNA for the CDR3: TGTGCCAGCAGCTTAAATAACAGGGTTACTGAAGCTTTCTTT. Encoded protein: CASSLNNRVTEAFF. Drawing the rest from reference TRBV7-3 and TRBJ1-1, the complete variable domain is GAGVSQTPSNKVTEKGKYVELRCDPISGHTALYWYRQSLGQGPEFLIYFQGTGAADDSGLPNDRFFAVRPEGSVSTLKIQRTERGDSAVYLCASSLNNRVTEAFFGQGTRLTVV.

This sequence joins TRBV27 and TRBJ2-1; TRBD2 matches at 13 bases. From germline, CDR1 is MNHEY and CDR2 SMNVEV (reference sequence). The CDR3 loop spans 16 amino acids. V was pared by 5 bases and J by 4 bases, with 5 bases of the junction left unmatched. CDR3 residues: CASSTMTSGRYNEQFF. The DNA for the CDR3 is TGTGCCAGCAGTACTATGACTAGCGGGAGGTACAATGAGCAGTTCTTC.

This chain uses TRBV6-5 with TRBJ1-6, with D unclear. Germline V gene data show CDR1 as MNHEY and CDR2 as SVGAGI. The CDR3 is 15 residues long. The V end lost 2 bases, the J end lost 7 bases, and 12 bases lay between the germline ends. In DNA, the CDR3 is TGTGCCAGCAGTTACGCAGGACCGGGAAATTCACCCCTCCACTTT. Protein sequence: CASSYAGPGNSPLHF.

This chain joins TRBV15 and TRBJ2-3; maybe TRBD1 (6 bases). This CDR3 has 15 amino acids. V was trimmed by 0 bases and J by 2 bases, leaving 9 bases between them. Germline V gene lookup returns CDR1 LNHNV and CDR2 YYDKDF (reference sequence). The CDR3 nucleotides read TGTGCCACCAGCAGAGACAGGGGAATCACAGATACGCAGTATTTT. This codes for CATSRDRGITDTQYF.